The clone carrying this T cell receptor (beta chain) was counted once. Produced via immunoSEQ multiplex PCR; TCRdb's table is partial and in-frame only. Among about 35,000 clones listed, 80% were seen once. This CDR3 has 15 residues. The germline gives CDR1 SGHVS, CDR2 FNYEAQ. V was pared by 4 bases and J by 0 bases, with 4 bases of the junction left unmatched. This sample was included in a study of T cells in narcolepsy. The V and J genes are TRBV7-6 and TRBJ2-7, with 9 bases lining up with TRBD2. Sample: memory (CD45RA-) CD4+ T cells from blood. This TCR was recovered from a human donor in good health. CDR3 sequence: CASSSLAGSSYEQYF. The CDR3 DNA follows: TGTGCCAGCAGCTCTCTAGCGGGGAGCTCCTACGAGCAGTACTTC. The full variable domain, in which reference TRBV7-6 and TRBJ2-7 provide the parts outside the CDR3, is GAGVSQSPRYKVTKRGQDVALRCDPISGHVSLYWYRQALGQGPEFLTYFNYEAQQDKSGLPNDRFSAERPEGSISTLTIQRTEQRDSAMYRCASSSLAGSSYEQYFGPGTRLTVT.